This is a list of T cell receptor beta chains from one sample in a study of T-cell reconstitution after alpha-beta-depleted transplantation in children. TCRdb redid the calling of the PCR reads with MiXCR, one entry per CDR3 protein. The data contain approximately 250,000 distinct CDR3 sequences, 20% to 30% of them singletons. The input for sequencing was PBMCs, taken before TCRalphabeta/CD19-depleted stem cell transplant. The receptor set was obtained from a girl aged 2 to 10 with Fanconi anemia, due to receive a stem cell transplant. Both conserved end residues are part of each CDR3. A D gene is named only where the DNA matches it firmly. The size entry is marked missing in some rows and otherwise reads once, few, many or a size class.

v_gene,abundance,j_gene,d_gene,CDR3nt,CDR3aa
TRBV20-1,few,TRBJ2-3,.,TGCAGTGCTAGTCTAGATACGCAGTATTTT,CSASLDTQYF
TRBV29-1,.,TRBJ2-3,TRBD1,TGCAGCGTTGATGGGGTCAGGGGGCGCGTAGATACGCAGTATTTT,CSVDGVRGRVDTQYF
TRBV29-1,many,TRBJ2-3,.,TGCAGCGTTGAAAAGCCAGGCACAGATACGCAGTATTTT,CSVEKPGTDTQYF
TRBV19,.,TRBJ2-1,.,TGTGCCAGTAGTCCCACGCGTTTAGCATATAATGAGCAGTTCTTC,CASSPTRLAYNEQFF
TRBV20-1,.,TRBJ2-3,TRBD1,TGCAGTGCTGACAGGGCCGCTGCCATCACAGATACGCAGTATTTT,CSADRAAAITDTQYF
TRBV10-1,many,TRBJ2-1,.,TGCGCCAGCAGTGACCCCGGGACTGAGCAGTTCTTC,CASSDPGTEQFF
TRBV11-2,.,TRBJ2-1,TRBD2,TGTGCCAGCAGCCCGCAAGGTGCTAGCGGGGGCGATGAGCAGTTCTTC,CASSPQGASGGDEQFF
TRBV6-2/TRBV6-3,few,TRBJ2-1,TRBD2,TGTGCCAGCAGTTACTCGGGACTAGCGGGTGCACCTTTCAATGAGCAGTTCTTC,CASSYSGLAGAPFNEQFF
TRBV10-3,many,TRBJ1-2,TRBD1,TGTGCCATCACCCGGGACAGGGAAAACTATGGCTACACCTTC,CAITRDRENYGYTF
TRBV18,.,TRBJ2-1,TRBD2,TGTGCCAGCTCACCGGAGTCTAGCGGGAACAATGAGCAGTTCTTC,CASSPESSGNNEQFF
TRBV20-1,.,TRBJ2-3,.,TGCAGTGCTACCCTGGATACGCAGTATTTT,CSATLDTQYF
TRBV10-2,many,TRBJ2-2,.,TGCGCCAGCAGGCAACCGACGGTAACCGGGGAGCTGTTTTTT,CASRQPTVTGELFF
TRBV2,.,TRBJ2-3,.,TGTGCCAGCAGTGATCGGGCAGATACGCAGTATTTT,CASSDRADTQYF
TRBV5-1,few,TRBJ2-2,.,TGCGCCAGCAGCAGGGAGGCGAACACCGGGGAGCTGTTTTTT,CASSREANTGELFF
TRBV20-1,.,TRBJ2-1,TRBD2,TGCAGTGCTAGCCTTCCTAGCGGGGGATCCTACAATGAGCAGTTCTTC,CSASLPSGGSYNEQFF
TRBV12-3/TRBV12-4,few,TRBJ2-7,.,TGTGCCAGCAGTTTAGGCATATACGGCGCGAACGAGCAGTACTTC,CASSLGIYGANEQYF
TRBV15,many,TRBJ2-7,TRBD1,TGTGCCACCAGCAGAGTCCCAGGACAGGGCTACGAGCAGTACTTC,CATSRVPGQGYEQYF
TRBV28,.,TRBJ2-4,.,TGTGCCAGCAGTTTTATCAGGGTTTCGGGTCTCAAAAACATTCAGTACTTC,CASSFIRVSGLKNIQYF
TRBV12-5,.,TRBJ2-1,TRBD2,TGTGCTAGTGGTTTGGTACTCGGACTAGCGGGAGACAATGAGCAGTTCTTC,CASGLVLGLAGDNEQFF
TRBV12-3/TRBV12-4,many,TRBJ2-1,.,TGTGCCAGCATGAGGGCAGGAGGGTATGAGCAGTTCTTC,CASMRAGGYEQFF
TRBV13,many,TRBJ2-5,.,TGTGCCAGCAGCTTGAACGGCAAAGAGACCCAGTACTTC,CASSLNGKETQYF
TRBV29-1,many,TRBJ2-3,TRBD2,TGCAGCGTTTCTAGCGGGAGGCCCATACGCGTCACAGATACGCAGTATTTT,CSVSSGRPIRVTDTQYF
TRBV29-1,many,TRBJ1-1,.,TGCAGCGTCCCTAGGTTAGGTTCGACGAACACTGAAGCTTTCTTT,CSVPRLGSTNTEAFF